Included here is one T cell receptor beta chain sequence, with context. Antigen: not known. The CDR3 is 16 residues long. The V gene's germline CDR1 is SGHNT and CDR2 YENEEA. With V trimmed by 4 bases and J by 0 bases, 6 bases remained unmatched. Each CDR3 protein is one row after TCRdb ran MiXCR on the reads. The sample yields approximately 910,000 distinct CDR3 sequences, more than 25% seen once. These data come from a study of T cell repertoires in cytomegalovirus infection. The rearrangement links TRBV11-3 to TRBJ2-1; TRBD1 matches at 7 bases. This receptor was taken from a human donor in good health (CMV status not recorded). Some clones in this sample may be carry-over from other donors' samples. The material sequenced was cultured CD8+ T cells from PBMCs, taken from culture after CMV antigen stimulation. As DNA, the CDR3 is TGTGCCAGCAGCTCCTTACAGGGGAGCTCCTACAATGAGCAGTTCTTC. Amino acids: CASSSLQGSSYNEQFF.